This T cell receptor beta chain is from a study of blood T cell repertoires in COVID-19 (dated by TCRdb to about 2020). Broadly, across the study: The collaborator samples originated in the United States, Italy and Spain and spanned the acute and convalescent phases of COVID-19. The material from the prospective study consisted of cDNA or gDNA derived from T cells, B-cell-depleted T cells, or PBMCs. Deeply sampled blood TCRbeta repertoires from subjects exposed to, actively infected with, or recovered from COVID-19 were included in the dataset. A freely available public database, intended as a resource for researchers studying the immune response to SARS-CoV-2, is where the repertoires were released. Samples came from the ongoing ImmuneRACE study (first 160 participants) plus 1,254 subjects from 6 global collaborators. The sample metadata nearly always contained a de-identified subject ID, COVID-19 status, age in years and sex. HLA class I and class II types, where available, came from metadata supplied by the sample provider rather than from assay-based typing.

The germline V gene specifies SGHVS as CDR1 and FQNEAQ as CDR2. The cysteine opens and the phenylalanine closes a CDR3 of 15 amino acids. Only the CDR3 region is kept as DNA, spanning 45 bases read in frame from base 1. V is cut back by 5 bases and J by 7 bases, with 4 bases in the junction unmatched. This clone was detected only a few times. This receptor's antigen is unknown. One base away there is no much larger clone; base qualities are not given. Distinct nucleotide sequences in the sample also encode this CDR3. One collaborating source in Seattle enrolled patients while the patients were actively infected and followed the patients over time throughout the course of disease. Collaborating institutions collected whole blood in K2EDTA tubes following their own protocols. For TCRbeta analysis, collaborator samples were shipped as frozen whole blood, as isolated PBMCs, or as DNA extracted from either sample type.

TCRbeta CDR3 regions were amplified from genomic DNA using the immunoSEQ Assay, a bias-controlled multiplex PCR. In the original analysis: The number of nucleated cells in each sample was estimated by amplification of reference gene primers within the assay. To quantify the absolute abundance of each unique TCRbeta CDR3 rearrangement, sequence reads were collapsed and filtered. For each sample, productive Simpson clonality was calculated as the square root of Simpson's diversity index across productive rearrangements. TCRdb retrieved this table from immuneACCESS and kept in-frame rearrangements only. Not all clones are present; in checked studies, unresolved V genes account for under half, and no reason is known for the remainder. V, J and clone size derive from that table, while D and trimming were established from the DNA sequence. Present in this sample are roughly 390,000 clones, about 89% of which were seen just once. About 9.4% of the sample lies in the top ten.

General findings and caveats noted by the study authors: Clinical and demographic metadata were provided uncurated, with the amount varying by source and participant.

The origin of this receptor is a woman aged 25 to 39 with COVID-19, enrolled during active disease. Specimen: peripheral blood. The rearrangement combines TRBV7-8 with TRBJ2-1; 14 central bases correspond to TRBD2. The CDR3 has the sequence CASSPRTSGRNEQFF. The base sequence is TGTGCCAGCAGCCCCAGGACTAGCGGGAGGAATGAGCAGTTCTTC.